This TCR beta chain comes out of a study of T cells in Graves' hyperthyroidism and ophthalmopathy. Study findings and constraints: Appearing also in blood were most of the thyroid clonotypes expanded above 0.001.

There are many counts of this clonotype. Its antigen is still unknown. J lost 6 bases, V lost 2 bases, and 10 bases had no gene match. The CDR3 is made up of 15 amino acids. The V gene's germline CDR1 is GTSNPN and CDR2 SVGIG (reference sequence). The study defined stable Graves' hyperthyroidism as no ophthalmopathy progression within 18 months. Researchers took RNA transcripts and amplified the TCR beta CDR3 regions from them. The primer set for the first-round RT-PCR of the TCR CDR3 was HTBI. TCRdb re-analysed the multiplex PCR reads in MiXCR, keeping a single row per CDR3 protein. The top ten hold about 14% of the sample, which has hundreds of thousands of distinct CDR3 sequences, about 15% seen once.

Sequencing was done on a sample of blood. The chain combines TRBV30 with TRBJ2-3, with 8 bases that match TRBD2. The receptor was isolated from a woman between 40 and 50 years old with Graves' hyperthyroidism. CDR3 DNA: TGTGCCTGGAGTCCTCTTCTGCGGGAGGTGGATACGCAGTATTTT. This sequence encodes CAWSPLLREVDTQYF. The whole variable domain, filled in from reference TRBV30 and TRBJ2-3, reads SQTIHQWPATLVQPVGSPLSLECTVEGTSNPNLYWYRQAAGRGLQLLFYSVGIGQISSEVPQNLSASRPQDRQFILSSKKLLLSDSGFYLCAWSPLLREVDTQYFGPGTRLTVL.